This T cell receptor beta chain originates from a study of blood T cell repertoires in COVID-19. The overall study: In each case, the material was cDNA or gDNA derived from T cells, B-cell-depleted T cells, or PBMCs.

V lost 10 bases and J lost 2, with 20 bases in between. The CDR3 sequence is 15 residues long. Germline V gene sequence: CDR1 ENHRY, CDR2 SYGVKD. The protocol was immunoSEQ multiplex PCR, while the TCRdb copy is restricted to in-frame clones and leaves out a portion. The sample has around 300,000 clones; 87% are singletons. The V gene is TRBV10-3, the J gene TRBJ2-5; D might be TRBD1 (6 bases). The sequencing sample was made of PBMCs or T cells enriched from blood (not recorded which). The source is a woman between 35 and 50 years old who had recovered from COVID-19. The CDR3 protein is CATGANPRGQETQYF. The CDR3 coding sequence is TGTGCCACCGGGGCGAACCCTAGGGGGCAAGAGACCCAGTACTTC.